This T cell receptor (beta chain) is from a study of T cell responses to AZD1222 COVID-19 vaccine. In germline, CDR1 is SGHNT, CDR2 YYREEE (reference sequence). The V and J ends lost 0 bases and 5 bases, in that order; junction bases with no gene match: 12. This CDR3 spans 17 amino acids. Sequencing was performed with immunoSEQ multiplex PCR; in TCRdb, only in-frame clones are kept and a portion is missing. The sample includes roughly 40,000 clones, approximately 85% of them seen just once. This clone showed up just a few times. Its antigen is as yet unknown. The study's findings and limits: Spike-specific TCR breadth and depth were elevated following two AZD1222 doses. Possibly, clonal diversity was underestimated; donors were largely white British and included more females.

The genes are TRBV5-4 and TRBJ2-5; 8 nucleotides match TRBD2. Sample: peripheral blood, taken 28 days after the second dose of the MenACWY control vaccine. The clonotype comes from an adult who received the MenACWY meningococcal vaccine as a control. CDR3 in amino acids: CASSLAAAGVGRETQYF. The CDR3 DNA follows: TGTGCCAGCAGCTTGGCCGCAGCGGGGGTAGGCCGGGAGACCCAGTACTTC.